Listed here are 12 T cell receptor beta chains from one sample, sequenced in a study of CXCR4 blockade with PD-1 therapy in pancreatic cancer. The repertoire was sequenced with immunoSEQ multiplex PCR; TCRdb's copy has only in-frame clones and lacks some. Of 800 to 1,100 clones listed, over 35% were seen once; the top ten hold 10%. The sample was tumor tissue. The receptors derive from a human donor with pancreatic ductal adenocarcinoma.

This sequence joins TRBV27 and TRBJ2-7, with 8 bases identical to TRBD2. After removal of 4 bases from V and 2 bases from J, the junction contained 7 bases not matched to a gene. Per the germline V gene, CDR1 is MNHEY and CDR2 is SMNVEV (reference sequence). The CDR3 covers 15 residues. CDR3 residues: CASSYQTSEAYEQYF. CDR3 nucleotides: TGTGCCAGCAGTTATCAGACTAGCGAAGCCTACGAGCAGTACTTC.

This clone showed up just once. This rearrangement joins TRBV29-1 to TRBJ1-1; no definite D call. This CDR3 comprises 12 residues. Deletions cut 3 bases from V and 6 bases from J, with 11 bases between. Germline V CDR1 and CDR2: SQVTM, ANQGSEA. CDR3 amino acids: CSVDYQPPEAFF. In DNA form, the CDR3 reads TGCAGCGTTGATTATCAACCCCCTGAAGCTTTCTTT.

The rearrangement joins TRBV11-3 to TRBJ1-6; D unresolved. Germline CDR1 and CDR2: SGHNT and YENEEA. V was pared by 7 bases and J by 7 bases, with 17 bases between. The CDR3 has 15 amino acids. The CDR3 sequence is CASTIGLLGNSPLHF. CDR3 bases: TGTGCCAGCACTATCGGACTCTTGGGGAATTCACCCCTCCACTTT.

The chain joins TRBV7-6 to TRBJ2-3; D may be TRBD1 or TRBD2 (6 bases each). The CDR3 contains 14 residues. Per the germline V gene, CDR1 is SGHVS and CDR2 is FNYEAQ. V lost 4 bases to trimming and J lost 4 bases, with 12 bases between them. CDR3 amino acids: CASSWGAEADTQYF. The CDR3 nucleotides read TGTGCCAGCAGCTGGGGGGCCGAGGCAGATACGCAGTATTTT.

In this sample, this clone turned up a few times. This chain links TRBV6-8 with TRBJ1-1, with unresolved D. Trimming left V 7 bases short and J 5 bases short, with 11 bases between. Germline V gives CDR1 MNHGY, CDR2 SAAAGT. This CDR3 comprises 12 residues. Here the CDR3 reads CASIKTRTEAFF. The CDR3 bases are TGTGCCAGCATTAAGACGAGGACTGAAGCTTTCTTT.

The V call is TRBV6-8, the J call TRBJ1-3; 7 bases align to TRBD1. The ends lost 10 bases at V and 1 base at J; junction bases unmatched: 4. CDR3 length equals 13 residues. Germline V gives CDR1 MNHGY, CDR2 SAAAGT. The DNA of the CDR3 is TGTGCCATCAGGGGGTTGTCTGGAAACACCATATATTTT. As protein: CAIRGLSGNTIYF.

By sample share, this clone is large. This sequence joins TRBV11-3 and TRBJ2-6; 9 bases are shared with TRBD2. The CDR3 has 18 amino acids. The trim removed 4 bases at V and 0 bases at J, leaving 7 bases unmatched. The germline CDR1 and CDR2 sequences are SGHNT and YENEEA. The CDR3 DNA follows: TGTGCCAGCAGCTGGCTAGCGGGGATCGGCTCTGGGGCCAACGTCCTGACTTTC. It codes for CASSWLAGIGSGANVLTF.

CDR3 bases: TGTGCCAGCGTTTCGTATAAGGGTTCCTACGAGCAGTACTTC. Translating it yields CASVSYKGSYEQYF. The J gene is TRBJ2-7, the V gene TRBV28; D unclear. Germline-derived CDR1 and CDR2 are MDHEN and SYDVKM. The germline V and J ends were trimmed by 8 bases and 1 base, with 15 bases remaining between them. The CDR3 is 14 amino acids. Supplemented by reference TRBV28 and TRBJ2-7, the full variable domain reads DVKVTQSSRYLVKRTGEKVFLECVQDMDHENMFWYRQDPGLGLRLIYFSYDVKMKEKGDIPEGYSVSREKKERFSLILESASTNQTSMYLCASVSYKGSYEQYFGPGTRLTVT.

The rearrangement joins TRBV19 to TRBJ2-7; unclear D gene. Germline V gene sequence: CDR1 LNHDA, CDR2 SQIVND (reference sequence). The CDR3 has 12 amino acids. Deletions cut 0 bases from V and 6 bases from J, with 6 bases between. The CDR3 nucleotides are TGTGCCAGTAGTATAGATCGTCGCGAGCAGTACTTC. Translated: CASSIDRREQYF.

V gene TRBV6-8 combines with J gene TRBJ2-3; TRBD2 is a possible D gene (6 bases). This CDR3 spans 14 amino acids. The V end was cut by 0 bases, the J end by 4 bases, with 8 bases between. The V gene's germline CDR1 is MNHGY and CDR2 SAAAGT. The CDR3 nucleotides read TGTGCCAGCAGTTACTCATCGGGGGCAGATACGCAGTATTTT. It encodes CASSYSSGADTQYF.

This chain connects TRBV28 to TRBJ2-5; a possible D gene is TRBD1 (6 bases). CDR3 size: 15 residues. V shed 1 base and J shed 3 bases, with 12 bases lying between them. Germline V gene sequence: CDR1 MDHEN, CDR2 SYDVKM. The CDR3: CASSLLFGQKETQYF. The DNA of the CDR3 is TGTGCCAGCAGTTTATTATTCGGACAGAAAGAGACCCAGTACTTC.

This clone was observed a handful of times. The chain couples TRBV12-5 to TRBJ1-5; TRBD1 agrees at 7 bases. The CDR3 runs 15 residues. Germline V lookup: CDR1 LGHNT, CDR2 FRNRAP. The V segment lost 6 bases and the J segment 5 bases; nucleotides outside the gene matches: 10. As DNA, the CDR3 is TGTGCTAGTGGCCCCTCCTGGGGACAGCATCAGCCCCAGCATTTT. Its translation: CASGPSWGQHQPQHF.